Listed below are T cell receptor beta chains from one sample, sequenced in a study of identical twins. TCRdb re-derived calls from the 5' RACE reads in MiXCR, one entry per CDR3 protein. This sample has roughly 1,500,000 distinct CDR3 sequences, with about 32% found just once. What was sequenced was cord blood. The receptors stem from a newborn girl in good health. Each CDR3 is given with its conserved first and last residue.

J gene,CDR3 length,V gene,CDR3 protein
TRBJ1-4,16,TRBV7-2,CASSHPGTGESGKLFF
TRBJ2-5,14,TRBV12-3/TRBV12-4,CASSFFGLQETQYF
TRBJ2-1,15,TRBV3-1,CASSQGSGPYNEQFF
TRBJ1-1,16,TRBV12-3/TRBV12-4,CASRPPGTGPYTEAFF
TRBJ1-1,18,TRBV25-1,CASSGILRDRGQNTEAFF
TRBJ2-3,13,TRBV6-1,CAGTAGGLDTQYF
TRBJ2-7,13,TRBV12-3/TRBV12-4,CASSGTGFYEQYF
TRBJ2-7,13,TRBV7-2,CASSLSTNYEQYF
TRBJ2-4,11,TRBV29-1,CSAAQPNIQYF
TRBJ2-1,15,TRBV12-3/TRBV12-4,CASSLGGRGENEQFF
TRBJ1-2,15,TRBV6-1,CASASSYLLDLGYTF